A single sample is the source of the 21 T cell receptor beta chains below, sequenced in a study of immune evolution from preneoplasia to lung adenocarcinoma. Data came from immunoSEQ multiplex PCR; TCRdb stores just in-frame clones and leaves some out. This table has 5,000 to 8,000 clones, 60% to 80% appearing once. The sample taken for sequencing was FFPE minimally invasive lung adenocarcinoma tissue. The receptors originated from a person between 60 and 80 years old with lung adenocarcinoma.

In DNA form, the CDR3 reads TGTGCCAGCAGCCCGCGGACTAGCGGGGCCTACGAGCAGTACTTC. It codes for CASSPRTSGAYEQYF. The rearrangement joins TRBV5-4 to TRBJ2-7; TRBD2 matches 12 bases. With 4 bases clipped from V and 2 bases from J, the junction kept 4 bases outside the gene matches. CDR1 is SGHNT and CDR2 is YYREEE in the germline V gene (reference sequence). The CDR3 consists of 15 residues.

The CDR3 sequence: CASSPRGGWNEQYF. The DNA of the CDR3 is TGTGCCAGTAGTCCCCGAGGGGGCTGGAACGAGCAGTACTTC. This chain connects TRBV19 to TRBJ2-7; 7 nucleotides align to TRBD1. The CDR3 loop spans 14 amino acids. The ends lost 5 bases at V and 5 bases at J; junction bases unmatched: 9. Germline assignment: CDR1 LNHDA and CDR2 SQIVND (reference sequence). Filled out from reference TRBV19 and TRBJ2-7, the complete variable domain reads DGGITQSPKYLFRKEGQNVTLSCEQNLNHDAMYWYRQDPGQGLRLIYYSQIVNDFQKGDIAEGYSVSREKKESFPLTVTSAQKNPTAFYLCASSPRGGWNEQYFGPGTRLTVT.

The chain employs TRBV7-9 and TRBJ1-1; 9 bases are shared with TRBD1. V gave up 5 bases and J gave up 1 base; unmatched junction bases: 5. Per germline, CDR1 SEHNR and CDR2 FQNEAQ (reference sequence). The CDR3 spans 15 residues. CDR3 nucleotide sequence: TGTGCCAGCAGCCGGGGGGGACAGGGGAACACTGAAGCTTTCTTT. Amino acids: CASSRGGQGNTEAFF.

The genes are TRBV28 and TRBJ1-5; possibly TRBD1 for D (5 bases). The germline gives CDR1 MDHEN, CDR2 SYDVKM. Trimming shortened V by 0 bases and J by 6 bases, and 9 bases separated the two germline ends. The CDR3 is 14 amino acids. CDR3 loop: CASSLWGEGQPQHF. CDR3 sequence (DNA): TGTGCCAGCAGTTTATGGGGGGAGGGTCAGCCCCAGCATTTT.

The genes are TRBV11-3 and TRBJ1-1; no reliable D call. CDR1 is SGHNT, CDR2 YENEEA, per germline. Trimming removed 3 bases from V and 4 bases from J, with 18 bases in between. CDR3 size: 16 residues. CDR3 sequence (DNA): TGTGCCAGCAGCTTTAGTCTCGGGCCTATCGGCACTGAAGCTTTCTTT. Translation gives CASSFSLGPIGTEAFF.

This rearrangement joins TRBV28 to TRBJ1-4, with D possibly being TRBD1 (6 bases). The germline V gene has CDR1 MDHEN and CDR2 SYDVKM. The CDR3 consists of 14 residues. Trimming pared 6 bases from V and 7 bases from J, leaving 15 bases between. The CDR3 reads CASSSGGAGEKLFF. As DNA, the CDR3 is TGTGCCAGCAGCTCCGGGGGGGCAGGTGAAAAACTGTTTTTT.

This rearrangement joins TRBV5-1 to TRBJ2-3; D unclear. The V end was cut by 3 bases, the J end by 2 bases, with 7 bases between. The V gene's germline CDR1 is SGHRS and CDR2 YFSETQ. This CDR3 contains 13 residues. CDR3 residues: CASSYGPTDTQYF. The CDR3 DNA sequence: TGCGCCAGCAGCTACGGACCCACAGATACGCAGTATTTT. The full variable domain, completed using reference TRBV5-1 and TRBJ2-3, is KAGVTQTPRYLIKTRGQQVTLSCSPISGHRSVSWYQQTPGQGLQFLFEYFSETQRNKGNFPGRFSGRQFSNSRSEMNVSTLELGDSALYLCASSYGPTDTQYFGPGTRLTVL.

The chain recombines TRBV6-1 with TRBJ2-1, with D possibly matching TRBD1 (6 bases). The V end lost 7 bases, the J end lost 9 bases, and 16 bases lay between the germline ends. From germline, CDR1 is MNHNS and CDR2 SASEGT. The CDR3 extends over 13 amino acids. DNA for the CDR3: TGTGCCAGCAAAAGACAGGACCCCCCTGAGCAGTTCTTC. This sequence encodes CASKRQDPPEQFF.

This clone was detected once. The CDR3 loop is CASSFTTPRQGMFATQYF. CDR3 nucleotide sequence: TGTGCCAGCAGTTTCACCACACCCCGACAGGGAATGTTTGCTACGCAGTATTTT. This sequence joins TRBV27 and TRBJ2-3; 7 nucleotides agree with TRBD1. CDR3 length: 18 residues. V lost 3 bases to trimming and J lost 8 bases; unmatched junction nucleotides: 20. Germline CDR1 is MNHEY and CDR2 is SMNVEV (reference sequence).

The rearrangement joins TRBV6-5 to TRBJ1-2; TRBD1 is a possible D gene (6 bases). Trimming left V 4 bases short and J 4 bases short, with 19 bases between. This CDR3 has 16 residues. Germline V gives CDR1 MNHEY, CDR2 SVGAGI. The CDR3 is CASSLQGAMTGYGYTF. The CDR3 DNA is TGTGCCAGCAGTTTACAGGGCGCGATGACAGGCTATGGCTACACCTTC.

CDR3 amino acids: CASSSGGFTDTQYF. The CDR3 DNA reads TGTGCCAGTAGTAGCGGGGGGTTTACAGATACGCAGTATTTT. The rearrangement links TRBV19 to TRBJ2-3; 8 positions match TRBD2. V lost 4 bases to trimming and J lost 3 bases; unmatched junction nucleotides: 3. Germline V CDR1 and CDR2: LNHDA, SQIVND (reference sequence). The CDR3 is made up of 14 amino acids.

This chain's CDR3 is CASSQEGTSTGELFF. As DNA, the CDR3 is TGCGCCAGCAGCCAAGAAGGGACTAGCACCGGGGAGCTGTTTTTT. The chain has TRBV4-3 and TRBJ2-2; 8 positions match TRBD2. J gave up 4 bases and V 0 bases, and 1 base lay outside the gene matches. The CDR3 is 15 residues long. Germline CDR1 LGHNA, CDR2 YSLEER.

V and J are TRBV5-1 and TRBJ1-6; D call uncertain. The CDR3 spans 15 residues. The V gene's germline CDR1 is SGHRS and CDR2 YFSETQ. Trimming shortened V by 0 bases and J by 3 bases, and 7 bases separated the two germline ends. The CDR3 loop reads CASSLDSVYNSPLHF. Written as DNA, the CDR3 is TGCGCCAGCAGCTTGGATTCAGTCTATAATTCACCCCTCCACTTT.

J is TRBJ1-2 and V is TRBV6-1, with 9 bases that match TRBD1. Trimming removed 3 bases from V and 4 bases from J; junction bases left unmatched: 3. CDR1 is MNHNS, CDR2 SASEGT, per germline. CDR3 length: 14 amino acids. The CDR3 coding sequence is TGTGCCAGCAGTGACGGGACAGGGTTCTATGGCTACACCTTC. Translated, it gives CASSDGTGFYGYTF.

The chain couples TRBV7-2 to TRBJ1-2; D call uncertain. Between the trimmed V and J ends, which lost 4 bases and 8 bases, there was a span of 8 bases. CDR3 length equals 11 residues. Per germline, CDR1 SGHTA and CDR2 FQGNSA. The CDR3 DNA reads as TGTGCCAGCAGCTCAAGACGGGGCTACACCTTC. Encoded protein: CASSSRRGYTF.

This clone was seen a few times. This chain joins TRBV18 and TRBJ2-7, with 9 nucleotides matching TRBD1. Germline loops: CDR1 KGHSH, CDR2 LQKENI. V dropped 6 bases and J dropped 7; count of bases not matched to a gene: 13. The CDR3 length is 15 residues. The CDR3 spells CASSPEQGASGEQYF. The CDR3 region has the DNA TGTGCCAGCTCGCCGGAACAGGGGGCGTCGGGTGAGCAGTACTTC.

This sequence joins TRBV6-5 and TRBJ2-5; 10 bases map to TRBD1. Germline V gives CDR1 MNHEY, CDR2 SVGAGI. The CDR3 has 15 residues. The J segment lost 4 bases and the V segment lost 6 bases, leaving 8 bases of the junction unmatched. The CDR3 sequence: CASSSGTGEIETQYF. The DNA for the CDR3 is TGTGCCAGCAGCTCCGGGACAGGGGAAATAGAGACCCAGTACTTC.

This clone has a handful of counts. The rearrangement uses TRBV28 and TRBJ1-5; TRBD1 agrees at 7 bases. V was pared by 7 bases and J by 2 bases, with 5 bases of the junction left unmatched. Germline values: CDR1 MDHEN, CDR2 SYDVKM. This CDR3 is built from 14 residues. CDR3 nucleotides: TGTGCCAGCACCACTGGACAGGGCAATCAGCCCCAGCATTTT. Translation gives CASTTGQGNQPQHF.

The V gene is TRBV5-6, the J gene TRBJ2-7, with TRBD2 matching 8 bases. The CDR3 totals 16 residues. Germline loops: CDR1 SGHDT, CDR2 YYEEEE. Unmatched junction bases numbered 11, after V lost 2 bases and J lost 4 bases. The CDR3 here is CASSFVGGGREYEQYF. As DNA, the CDR3 is TGTGCCAGCAGCTTTGTAGGCGGGGGGCGCGAATACGAGCAGTACTTC.

The chain has TRBV7-3 and TRBJ2-2, with D tentatively TRBD2 (6 bases). This CDR3 comprises 13 residues. V was pared by 5 bases and J by 8 bases, with 12 bases between. The germline V gene encodes CDR1 SGHTA and CDR2 FQGTGA. CDR3 sequence reads: CASSPGTSGELFF. CDR3 sequence (DNA): TGTGCCAGCAGCCCAGGGACTTCTGGGGAGCTGTTTTTT.

This clone was seen more than once but under ten times. The V gene is TRBV7-2, the J gene TRBJ2-7; D is tentatively TRBD1 or TRBD2 (5 bases each). The germline V gene has CDR1 SGHTA and CDR2 FQGNSA. V lost 3 bases and J 0 bases, leaving 9 bases between the germline ends. The CDR3 is made up of 14 amino acids. This CDR3 is CASSLQGRSYEQYF. The CDR3 DNA follows: TGTGCCAGCAGCTTGCAGGGACGCTCCTACGAGCAGTACTTC.